The table lists the clone carrying this T cell receptor (beta chain) with a few counts. The sample is drawn from a study of cytomegalovirus exposure and HLA in healthy donors. Germline V gives CDR1 SGHTA, CDR2 FQGNSA. The J segment lost 5 bases and the V segment lost 3 bases, leaving 8 bases of the junction unmatched. This CDR3 region has 16 residues. Amplification used 60 Vbeta primers and 13 Jbeta primers. Produced via immunoSEQ multiplex PCR; TCRdb's table is partial and in-frame only. The table lists about 150,000 clones, around a tenth of them singletons. The chain carries TRBV7-2 and TRBJ1-5; TRBD1 matches 9 bases. The sequenced sample consisted of PBMCs. The TCR comes from a male donor in good health and CMV-seronegative. The CDR3 coding sequence is TGTGCCAGCAGCTTTACCGGGACAGGGATCCATCAGCCCCAGCATTTT. Protein: CASSFTGTGIHQPQHF.